This T cell receptor (beta chain) was sequenced in a study of T cell repertoires in cytomegalovirus infection. Looking at the study overall: In public TCR beta signatures, there were indications of both CMV infection and matching HLA type.

Worth noting for this clonotype: Antigen unknown.

Using its own MiXCR run on the reads, TCRdb lists one record per CDR3 protein. Here the sample spans hundreds of thousands of distinct CDR3 sequences, about a sixth being singletons. This CDR3 spans 14 amino acids. Per germline, CDR1 SGHAT and CDR2 FQDESV (reference sequence). The V gene lost 2 bases and the J gene lost 11 bases, with 18 bases spanning the gap. Broader study findings: CMV-specific TCR beta clonotypes restricted by HLA-C dominated the ex vivo response. Based on cumulative public TCR beta family frequency, carriers of CMV plus the relevant HLA were identified.

The clonotype was recovered from a human donor in good health (CMV status not recorded). Some clones in this sample may be carry-over from other donors' samples. This chain connects TRBV11-1 to TRBJ1-1; no firm D call. The source material was PBMCs. CDR3 region: CASSLSDFSSNAFF. The CDR3 DNA follows: TGTGCCAGCAGCTTATCGGACTTCAGCTCTAATGCTTTCTTT.